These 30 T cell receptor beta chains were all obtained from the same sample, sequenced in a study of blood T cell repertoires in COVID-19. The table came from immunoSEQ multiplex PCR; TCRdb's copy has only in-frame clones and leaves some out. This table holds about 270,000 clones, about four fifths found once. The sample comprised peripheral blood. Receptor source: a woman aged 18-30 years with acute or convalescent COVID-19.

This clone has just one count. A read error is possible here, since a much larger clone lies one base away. The DNA of the CDR3 is TGTGCCAGTAGTATCGGCGGGGGACTAGCCTACTACGAGCAGTACTTC. This translates into CASSIGGGLAYYEQYF. The rearrangement joins TRBV19 to TRBJ2-7; 9 positions agree with TRBD2. Unmatched junction bases numbered 9, after V lost 3 bases and J lost 3 bases. CDR1 is LNHDA, CDR2 SQIVND, per germline (reference sequence). The CDR3 covers 16 residues.

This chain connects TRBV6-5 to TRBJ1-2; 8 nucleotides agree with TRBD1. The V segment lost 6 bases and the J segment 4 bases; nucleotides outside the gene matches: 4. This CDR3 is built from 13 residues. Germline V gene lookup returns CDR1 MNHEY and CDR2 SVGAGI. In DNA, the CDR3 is TGTGCCAGCAGCCCCGACAGGGGCTATGGCTACACCTTC. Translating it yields CASSPDRGYGYTF.

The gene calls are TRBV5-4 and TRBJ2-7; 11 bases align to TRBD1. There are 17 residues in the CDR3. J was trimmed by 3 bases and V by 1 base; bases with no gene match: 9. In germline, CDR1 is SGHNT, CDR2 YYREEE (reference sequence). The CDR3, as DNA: TGTGCCAGCAGCTTGCCACTAAGCGGGACAGGGGGCTACGAGCAGTACTTC. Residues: CASSLPLSGTGGYEQYF.

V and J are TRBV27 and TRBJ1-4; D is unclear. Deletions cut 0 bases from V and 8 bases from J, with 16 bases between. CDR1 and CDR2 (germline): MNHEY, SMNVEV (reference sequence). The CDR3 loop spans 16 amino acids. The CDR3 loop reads CASSLSGRGVGEKLFF. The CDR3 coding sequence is TGTGCCAGCAGTTTATCTGGGCGGGGTGTAGGAGAAAAACTGTTTTTT.

CDR3 in amino acids: CASSQDKGKRRGVSWEQFF. The CDR3 DNA sequence: TGCGCCAGCAGCCAAGATAAAGGCAAGCGGAGGGGAGTCAGTTGGGAGCAGTTCTTC. This sequence joins TRBV4-1 and TRBJ2-1, with D possibly TRBD2 on 6 matching bases. Germline V gene lookup returns CDR1 MGHRA and CDR2 YSYEKL. CDR3 length: 19 residues. The V and J ends lost 0 bases and 10 bases respectively, with 28 bases between them.

For the CDR3, the DNA is TGTGCCGCCAATCTGAGGGGGGAGCAGTTCTTC. Residues: CAANLRGEQFF. V and J are TRBV6-5 and TRBJ2-1; possibly TRBD1 for D (6 bases). V was shortened by 11 bases and J by 10 bases, with 15 bases between the two germline ends. Germline V gene data show CDR1 as MNHEY and CDR2 as SVGAGI. The CDR3 contains 11 residues.

The CDR3 DNA reads as TGTGCCAGCAGCCCCTGGACAGGGCCTGATGAAAAACTGTTTTTT. Translating it yields CASSPWTGPDEKLFF. The J gene is TRBJ1-4, the V gene TRBV7-9; 8 bases fit TRBD1. Germline V gives CDR1 SEHNR, CDR2 FQNEAQ (reference sequence). With V trimmed by 5 bases and J by 6 bases, 8 bases remained unmatched. This CDR3 is built from 15 residues.

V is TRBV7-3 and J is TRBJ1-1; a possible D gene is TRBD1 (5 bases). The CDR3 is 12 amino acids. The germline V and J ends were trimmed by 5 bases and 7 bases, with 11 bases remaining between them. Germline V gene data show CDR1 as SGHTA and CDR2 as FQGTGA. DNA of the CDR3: TGTGCCAGCAGCGAAGGTAGGGGTGAAGCTTTCTTT. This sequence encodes CASSEGRGEAFF.

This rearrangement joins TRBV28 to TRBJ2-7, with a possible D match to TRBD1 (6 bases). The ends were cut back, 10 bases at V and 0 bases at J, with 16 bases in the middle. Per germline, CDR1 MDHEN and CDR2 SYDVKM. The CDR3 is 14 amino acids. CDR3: CATKVRDTSYEQYF. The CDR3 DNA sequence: TGTGCCACCAAGGTCCGGGACACCTCCTACGAGCAGTACTTC.

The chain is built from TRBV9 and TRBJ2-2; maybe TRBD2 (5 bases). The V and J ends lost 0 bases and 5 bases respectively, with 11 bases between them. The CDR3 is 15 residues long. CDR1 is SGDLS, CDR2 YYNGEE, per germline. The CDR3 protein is CASSVAGIATGELFF. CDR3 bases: TGTGCCAGCAGCGTAGCGGGAATAGCTACCGGGGAGCTGTTTTTT.

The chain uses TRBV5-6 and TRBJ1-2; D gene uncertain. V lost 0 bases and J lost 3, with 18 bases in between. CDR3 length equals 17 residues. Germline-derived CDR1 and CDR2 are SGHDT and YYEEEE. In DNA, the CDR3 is TGTGCCAGCAGCTTGGGGGCATGGTTCGGGATGGACTATGGCTACACCTTC. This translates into CASSLGAWFGMDYGYTF.

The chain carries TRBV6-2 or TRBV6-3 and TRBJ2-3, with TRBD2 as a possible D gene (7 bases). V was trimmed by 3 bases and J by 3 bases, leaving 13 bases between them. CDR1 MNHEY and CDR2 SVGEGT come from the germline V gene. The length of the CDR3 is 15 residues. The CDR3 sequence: CASSYRGGGTDTQYF. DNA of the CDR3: TGTGCCAGCAGTTATAGGGGGGGAGGGACAGATACGCAGTATTTT.

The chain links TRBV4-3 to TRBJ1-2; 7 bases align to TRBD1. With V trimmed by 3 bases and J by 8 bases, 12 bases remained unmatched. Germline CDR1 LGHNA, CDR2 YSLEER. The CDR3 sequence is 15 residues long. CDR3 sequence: CASSHPGQNEMGYTF. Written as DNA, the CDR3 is TGCGCCAGCAGCCACCCGGGACAGAATGAGATGGGCTACACCTTC.

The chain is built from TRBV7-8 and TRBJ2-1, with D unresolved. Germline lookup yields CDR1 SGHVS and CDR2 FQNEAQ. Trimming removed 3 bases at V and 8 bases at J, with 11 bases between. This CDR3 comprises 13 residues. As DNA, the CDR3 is TGTGCCAGCAGCTTGCGCGGCCCGGATGAGCAGTTCTTC. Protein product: CASSLRGPDEQFF.

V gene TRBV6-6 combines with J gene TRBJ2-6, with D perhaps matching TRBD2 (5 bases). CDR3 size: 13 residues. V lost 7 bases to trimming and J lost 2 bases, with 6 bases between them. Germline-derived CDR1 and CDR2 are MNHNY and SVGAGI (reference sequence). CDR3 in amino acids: CASNGAGANVLTF. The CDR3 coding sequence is TGTGCCAGCAACGGGGCTGGGGCCAACGTCCTGACTTTC.

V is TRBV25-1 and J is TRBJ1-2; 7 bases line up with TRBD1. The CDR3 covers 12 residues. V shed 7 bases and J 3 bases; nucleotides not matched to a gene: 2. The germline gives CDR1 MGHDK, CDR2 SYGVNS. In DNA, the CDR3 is TGTGCCAGCAACACAGGGGACTATGGCTACACCTTC. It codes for CASNTGDYGYTF.

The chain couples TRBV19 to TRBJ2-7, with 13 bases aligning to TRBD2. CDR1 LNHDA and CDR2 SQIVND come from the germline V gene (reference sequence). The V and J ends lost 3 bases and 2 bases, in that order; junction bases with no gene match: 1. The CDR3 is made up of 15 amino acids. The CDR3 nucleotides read TGTGCCAGTAGTATGGGACTAGCGGGAACCTACGAGCAGTACTTC. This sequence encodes CASSMGLAGTYEQYF.

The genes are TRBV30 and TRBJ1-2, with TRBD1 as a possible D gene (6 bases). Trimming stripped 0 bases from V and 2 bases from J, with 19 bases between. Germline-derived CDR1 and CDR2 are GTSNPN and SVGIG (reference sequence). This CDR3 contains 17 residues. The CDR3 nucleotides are TGTGCCTGGAGTGTACAAGGGGGACCCATATACAACTATGGCTACACCTTC. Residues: CAWSVQGGPIYNYGYTF.

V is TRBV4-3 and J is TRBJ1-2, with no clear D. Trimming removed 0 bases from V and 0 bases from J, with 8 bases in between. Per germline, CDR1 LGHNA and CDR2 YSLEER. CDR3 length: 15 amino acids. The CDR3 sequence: CASSQDGSPNYGYTF. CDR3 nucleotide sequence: TGCGCCAGCAGCCAAGACGGGTCCCCTAACTATGGCTACACCTTC.

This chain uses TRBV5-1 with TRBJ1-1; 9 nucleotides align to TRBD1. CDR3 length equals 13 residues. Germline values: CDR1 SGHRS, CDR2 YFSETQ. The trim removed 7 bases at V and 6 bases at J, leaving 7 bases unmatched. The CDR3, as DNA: TGCGCCAGCTCCGGGACAGGGAGTGCTGAAGCTTTCTTT. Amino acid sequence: CASSGTGSAEAFF.

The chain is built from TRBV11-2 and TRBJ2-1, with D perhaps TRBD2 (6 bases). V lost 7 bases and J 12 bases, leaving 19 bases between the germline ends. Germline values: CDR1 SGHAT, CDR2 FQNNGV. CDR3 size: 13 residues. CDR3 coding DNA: TGTGCCAGCAATAATCCCCCCGGGCGGGGGCAGTTCTTC. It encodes CASNNPPGRGQFF.

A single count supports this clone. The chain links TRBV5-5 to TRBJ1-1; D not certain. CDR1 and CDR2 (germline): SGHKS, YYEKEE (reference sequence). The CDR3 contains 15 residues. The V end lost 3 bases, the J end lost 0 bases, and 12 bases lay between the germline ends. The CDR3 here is CASSSQLRMNTEAFF. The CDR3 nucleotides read TGTGCCAGCAGCTCCCAACTGCGTATGAACACTGAAGCTTTCTTT.

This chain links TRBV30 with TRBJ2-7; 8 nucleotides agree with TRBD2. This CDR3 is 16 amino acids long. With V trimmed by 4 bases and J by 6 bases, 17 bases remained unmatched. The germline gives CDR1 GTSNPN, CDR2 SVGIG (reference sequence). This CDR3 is CAWNPAGGPMMGEQYF. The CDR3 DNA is TGTGCCTGGAACCCCGCGGGGGGACCGATGATGGGCGAGCAGTACTTC.

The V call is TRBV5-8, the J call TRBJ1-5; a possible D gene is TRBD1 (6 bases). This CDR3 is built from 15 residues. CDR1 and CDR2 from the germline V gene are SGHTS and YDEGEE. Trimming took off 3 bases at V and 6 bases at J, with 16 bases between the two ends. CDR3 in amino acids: CASSSNPGGLQPQHF. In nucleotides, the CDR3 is TGTGCCAGCAGCTCAAACCCCGGGGGGCTTCAGCCCCAGCATTTT.

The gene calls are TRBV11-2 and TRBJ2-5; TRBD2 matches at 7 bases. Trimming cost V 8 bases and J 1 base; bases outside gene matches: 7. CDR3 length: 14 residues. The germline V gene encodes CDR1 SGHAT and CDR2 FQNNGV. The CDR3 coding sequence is TGTGCCAGCCTTTCAGGCGGGAGCCAAGAGACCCAGTACTTC. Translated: CASLSGGSQETQYF.

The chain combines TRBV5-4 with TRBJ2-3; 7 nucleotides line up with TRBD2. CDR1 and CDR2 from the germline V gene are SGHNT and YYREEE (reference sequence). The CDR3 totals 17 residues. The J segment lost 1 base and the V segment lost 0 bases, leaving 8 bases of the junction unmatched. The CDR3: CASSLGGGSTGTDTQYF. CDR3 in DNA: TGTGCCAGCAGCTTGGGAGGCGGGAGCACCGGCACAGATACGCAGTATTTT.

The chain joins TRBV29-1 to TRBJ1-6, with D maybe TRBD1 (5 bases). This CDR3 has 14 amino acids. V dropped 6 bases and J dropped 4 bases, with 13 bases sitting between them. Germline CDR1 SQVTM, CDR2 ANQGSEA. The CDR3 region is CSVATGSYNSPLHF. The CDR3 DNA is TGCAGCGTCGCAACAGGTTCATATAATTCACCCCTCCACTTT.

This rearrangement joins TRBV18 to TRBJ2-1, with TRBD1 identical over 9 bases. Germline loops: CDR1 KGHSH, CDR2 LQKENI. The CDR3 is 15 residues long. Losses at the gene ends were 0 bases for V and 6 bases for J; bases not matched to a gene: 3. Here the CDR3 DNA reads TGTGCCAGCTCACCACCAAGGGACAGGGTCAATGAGCAGTTCTTC. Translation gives CASSPPRDRVNEQFF.

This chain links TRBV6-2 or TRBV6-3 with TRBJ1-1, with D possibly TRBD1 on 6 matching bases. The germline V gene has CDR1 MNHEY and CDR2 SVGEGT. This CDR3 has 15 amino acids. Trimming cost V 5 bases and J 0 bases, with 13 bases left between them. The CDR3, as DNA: TGTGCCAGCAGTATAGGGGGACGGATGAACACTGAAGCTTTCTTT. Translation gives CASSIGGRMNTEAFF.

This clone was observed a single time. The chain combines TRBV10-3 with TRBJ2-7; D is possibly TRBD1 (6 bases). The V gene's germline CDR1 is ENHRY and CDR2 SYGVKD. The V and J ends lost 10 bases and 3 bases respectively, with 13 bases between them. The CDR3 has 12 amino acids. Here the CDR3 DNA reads TGTGCCACCCGGGACACCTACTACGAGCAGTACTTC. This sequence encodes CATRDTYYEQYF.